The sequence of this T cell receptor (beta chain) was determined in a study of identical twins. General study results and limits: Out-of-frame alpha sequences common to twins were enriched for low generation probability. Conclusions came from cross-sectional statistical analysis, not from following the same donors. Abundant beta clonotypes from cord blood bore fewer insertions; memory repertoires lacked this pattern.

Trimming stripped 2 bases from V and 2 bases from J, with 10 bases between. The CDR3 sequence is 15 residues long. CDR1 SGHTA and CDR2 FQGTGA come from the germline V gene. In its sample, this clonotype was seen a few times. Its antigen remains unidentified. cDNA molecules carried unique molecular identifiers, and template switching added a universal primer site. TCRdb reprocessed the 5' RACE reads via MiXCR and lists one record per CDR3 protein. This table has hundreds of thousands of distinct CDR3 sequences, roughly an eighth appearing once. These same data were also listed under a study on yellow fever vaccine responses in identical twins.

The rearrangement uses TRBV7-3 and TRBJ2-1; D uncertain. Sequenced sample: CD8+ T cells sorted from blood. This receptor was taken from a woman aged 18-35 years in good health. The CDR3 loop is CASSLAGIPYNEQFF. The DNA for the CDR3 is TGTGCCAGCAGCTTAGCTGGGATCCCCTACAATGAGCAGTTCTTC.